Listed below are T cell receptor beta chains from one sample, sequenced in a study of STAT5B mutations in CD4+ large granular lymphocyte leukemia. Generated by immunoSEQ multiplex PCR, the TCRdb table keeps only in-frame clones and is missing some. Among about 9,500 clones listed, roughly four fifths were seen once. The material sequenced was PBMCs. The receptors here all came from a man between 60 and 75 years old with CD4+ T-cell large granular lymphocyte leukemia. Both conserved end residues are trimmed from each CDR3.

v_gene: TRBV4-2
j_gene: TRBJ2-3
CDR3aa: ASSPAGTVRANTQY

v_gene: TRBV19
j_gene: TRBJ1-2
CDR3aa: ASKGQGENYGYT

v_gene: TRBV27
j_gene: TRBJ2-6
CDR3aa: ASKGSTGANVLT

v_gene: TRBV28
j_gene: TRBJ2-3
CDR3aa: ASRRDRVTDTQY

v_gene: TRBV2
j_gene: TRBJ2-7
CDR3aa: ASRQGGDEQY

v_gene: TRBV28
j_gene: TRBJ1-5
CDR3aa: ASSLRGLNQPQH

v_gene: TRBV19
j_gene: TRBJ2-1
CDR3aa: ASSIQREWGEQF

v_gene: TRBV7-2
j_gene: TRBJ1-5
CDR3aa: ASGMQGNSNQPQH

v_gene: TRBV28
j_gene: TRBJ2-7
CDR3aa: AIWTSASYEQY

v_gene: TRBV7-2
j_gene: TRBJ1-2
CDR3aa: ASSRDRGGYGYT

v_gene: TRBV4-1
j_gene: TRBJ2-2
CDR3aa: ASSSGLAVNTGELF

v_gene: TRBV9
j_gene: TRBJ1-1
CDR3aa: ASSIGPGQGGTEAF

v_gene: TRBV7-8
j_gene: TRBJ1-3
CDR3aa: ASSLSFSGEASGNTIY

v_gene: TRBV6-4
j_gene: TRBJ2-6
CDR3aa: ASSGEDGANVLT

v_gene: TRBV5-4
j_gene: TRBJ1-2
CDR3aa: ASSLGGRRDYGYT

v_gene: TRBV2
j_gene: TRBJ1-1
CDR3aa: ASSEQGLEAF

v_gene: TRBV11-3
j_gene: TRBJ2-1
CDR3aa: ASSLRQGAPLEQF

v_gene: TRBV6-5
j_gene: TRBJ1-1
CDR3aa: ASSPQENTEAF

v_gene: TRBV7-2
j_gene: TRBJ1-1
CDR3aa: ASSLSWDRGPGDTEAF

v_gene: TRBV7-9
j_gene: TRBJ2-2
CDR3aa: ASSPPIQGLF

v_gene: TRBV7-2
j_gene: TRBJ2-1
CDR3aa: ASSSQGLAEQF